Each of the 22 T cell receptor beta chains below was sequenced from the same sample in a study of T cells in Graves' hyperthyroidism and ophthalmopathy. Amplified TCR beta CDR3 regions came from RNA transcripts. TCR CDR3 regions were first amplified by RT-PCR with HTBI primers. TCRdb fed the multiplex PCR reads into MiXCR, producing one record per CDR3 protein. The table has some 350,000 distinct CDR3 sequences, about 19% seen once. Sequenced material: blood. These receptor sequences come from a woman in her late teens or twenties with Graves' hyperthyroidism.

This clonotype was seen at least ten times. The chain recombines TRBV28 with TRBJ2-6; D possibly corresponds to TRBD1 (6 bases). Germline V gene lookup returns CDR1 MDHEN and CDR2 SYDVKM. The CDR3 runs to 19 residues. The V and J ends lost 4 bases and 0 bases respectively, with 19 bases between them. CDR3 coding DNA: TGTGCCAGCAGTTCCCCTAGCCAGGGGACAAGCTCTGGGGCCAACGTCCTGACTTTC. It encodes CASSSPSQGTSSGANVLTF.

The CDR3 is CASSWDTRNTEAFF. The CDR3 coding sequence is TGTGCCAGCAGTTGGGACACTCGAAACACTGAAGCTTTCTTT. J is TRBJ1-1 and V is TRBV12-3 or TRBV12-4; possible D gene TRBD1, 6 bases. The CDR3 covers 14 residues. Trimming cost V 4 bases and J 2 bases, with 11 bases left between them.

The chain recombines TRBV19 with TRBJ1-1, with D unresolved. CDR3 length: 13 residues. The germline V gene has CDR1 LNHDA and CDR2 SQIVND (reference sequence). The V end was cut by 6 bases, the J end by 7 bases, with 15 bases between. The CDR3 DNA reads TGTGCCAGTAGCAATACAGCTTTAGGTGAAGCTTTCTTT. Its translation: CASSNTALGEAFF.

This clonotype was counted only a few times. The rearrangement links TRBV12-3 or TRBV12-4 to TRBJ2-5; 12 bases line up with TRBD1. V lost 1 base to trimming and J lost 6 bases; unmatched junction nucleotides: 6. This CDR3 is built from 16 residues. CDR3 region: CASSLGGTGGRKTQYF. The CDR3 DNA reads as TGTGCCAGCAGTTTAGGCGGGACAGGGGGCCGGAAGACCCAGTACTTC.

This clonotype was counted at least ten times. CDR3 bases: TGTGCCAGCTCACCAACAGAAGAGACCCAGTACTTC. The encoded protein is CASSPTEETQYF. The chain carries TRBV18 and TRBJ2-5; D ambiguous. This CDR3 is 12 amino acids long. Between the trimmed V and J ends, which lost 2 bases and 3 bases, there was a span of 4 bases. CDR1 is KGHSH and CDR2 is LQKENI in the germline V gene.

This clonotype was detected once. The gene calls are TRBV6-4 and TRBJ1-6; the D is unclear. CDR1 and CDR2 (germline): MRHNA, SNTAGT. The V and J ends lost 9 bases and 8 bases respectively, with 11 bases between them. This CDR3 spans 12 amino acids. The CDR3 bases are TGTGCCAGTAAGGCTCTCGATTCACCCCTCCACTTT. Its translation is CASKALDSPLHF.

This clonotype came up many times. V and J are TRBV7-8 and TRBJ2-5; perhaps TRBD2 as D (6 bases). The germline V gene encodes CDR1 SGHVS and CDR2 FQNEAQ. V was shortened by 3 bases and J by 5 bases, with 13 bases between the two germline ends. This CDR3 has 14 amino acids. The CDR3 loop is CASSFRARDETQYF. DNA for the CDR3: TGTGCCAGCAGCTTTAGGGCGCGGGACGAGACCCAGTACTTC.

V is TRBV9 and J is TRBJ2-3; no reliable D call. The CDR3 spans 15 residues. The ends were cut back, 0 bases at V and 2 bases at J, with 10 bases in the middle. Germline CDR1 reads SGDLS; CDR2 reads YYNGEE. The CDR3: CASSVARSVTDTQYF. As DNA, the CDR3 is TGTGCCAGCAGCGTAGCTCGGAGCGTCACAGATACGCAGTATTTT.

This clonotype came up many times. J is TRBJ1-1 and V is TRBV6-5; no definite D call. CDR1 MNHEY and CDR2 SVGAGI come from the germline V gene. With 0 bases removed from V and 3 bases from J, the gap between germline ends came to 11 bases. The CDR3 covers 15 residues. In DNA, the CDR3 is TGTGCCAGCAGTTACTCAGGGAGGGCGGACACTGAAGCTTTCTTT. Its translation is CASSYSGRADTEAFF.

The chain joins TRBV18 to TRBJ2-7; the D is unclear. Per germline, CDR1 KGHSH and CDR2 LQKENI. CDR3 length equals 14 residues. The V end was cut by 4 bases, the J end by 3 bases, with 13 bases between. DNA of the CDR3: TGTGCCAGCTCACGGGTCTCGTCGGGCTACGAGCAGTACTTC. It specifies CASSRVSSGYEQYF.

This clonotype was found many times. J is TRBJ1-1 and V is TRBV18, with D perhaps TRBD1 (5 bases). The CDR3 is 15 amino acids. V was cut by 1 base and J by 3 bases, with 12 bases left in between. CDR1 and CDR2 (germline): KGHSH, LQKENI. Here the CDR3 reads CASSPRPGSDTEAFF. For the CDR3, the DNA is TGTGCCAGCTCACCACGCCCAGGGTCGGACACTGAAGCTTTCTTT.

This clonotype was counted at least ten times. At one boundary the junction diverges from the germline segment, which might be a read error. The chain uses TRBV7-2 and TRBJ2-7, with no clear D. The germline gives CDR1 SGHTA, CDR2 FQGNSA. The CDR3 has 14 residues. The CDR3 coding sequence is TGTGCCAGCAGTTTAGGCCCTAGCTCCTACGAGCAGTACTTC. This gives the protein CASSLGPSSYEQYF. Based on the CDR3 plus reference TRBV7-2 and TRBJ2-7, the full variable domain is GAGVSQSPSNKVTEKGKDVELRCDPISGHTALYWYRQSLGQGLEFLIYFQGNSAPDKSGLPSDRFSAERTGGSVSTLTIQRTQQEDSAVYLCASSLGPSSYEQYFGPGTRLTVT.

This chain connects TRBV7-6 to TRBJ1-6; perhaps TRBD1 as D (5 bases). This CDR3 contains 16 residues. Germline loops: CDR1 SGHVS, CDR2 FNYEAQ. With 0 bases removed from V and 7 bases from J, the gap between germline ends came to 13 bases. The CDR3: CASSLAGPPRNSPLHF. The CDR3 DNA reads TGTGCCAGCAGCTTAGCGGGACCCCCGCGGAATTCACCCCTCCACTTT.

V is TRBV3-1 and J is TRBJ2-7; D may be TRBD2 (5 bases). The CDR3 runs to 14 residues. V lost 3 bases and J 4 bases, leaving 13 bases between the germline ends. CDR1 is LGHDT, CDR2 YNNKEL, per germline (reference sequence). The CDR3 sequence is CASSQTIRRYEQYF. The CDR3 bases are TGTGCCAGCAGCCAGACGATCAGGAGGTACGAGCAGTACTTC.

V usage is TRBV5-1 and J usage is TRBJ2-2; D gene ambiguous. The germline CDR1 and CDR2 sequences are SGHRS and YFSETQ. This CDR3 comprises 15 residues. Trimming pared 9 bases from V and 0 bases from J, leaving 15 bases between. The DNA of the CDR3 is TGCGCCACCCGAACTCAGGCGGCGAACACCGGGGAGCTGTTTTTT. Translation: CATRTQAANTGELFF. Together with reference TRBV5-1 and TRBJ2-2, the CDR3 gives the full variable domain: KAGVTQTPRYLIKTRGQQVTLSCSPISGHRSVSWYQQTPGQGLQFLFEYFSETQRNKGNFPGRFSGRQFSNSRSEMNVSTLELGDSALYLCATRTQAANTGELFFGEGSRLTVL.

Comments on this clonotype: A much more abundant neighbour one base away suggests this may be a read error. The V gene is TRBV15, the J gene TRBJ2-2; D possibly corresponds to TRBD1 (5 bases). The germline V and J ends were trimmed by 1 base and 3 bases, with 6 bases remaining between them. CDR1 and CDR2 from the germline V gene are LNHNV and YYDKDF (reference sequence). This CDR3 contains 14 residues. The chain's CDR3 is CATSRARDTGELFF. The CDR3 DNA reads TGTGCCACCAGCAGAGCCAGGGACACCGGGGAGCTGTTTTTT.

V and J are TRBV6-1 and TRBJ2-2, with 10 bases aligning to TRBD1. V was clipped by 1 base and J by 6 bases; unmatched bases: 2. The CDR3 sequence is 15 residues long. The V gene's germline CDR1 is MNHNS and CDR2 SASEGT. CDR3 sequence reads: CASSEGQGAPGELFF. CDR3 nucleotide sequence: TGTGCCAGCAGTGAAGGACAGGGGGCTCCCGGGGAGCTGTTTTTT.

This clonotype was counted ten times or more. This chain links TRBV6-1 with TRBJ1-1; D possibly corresponds to TRBD1 (5 bases). The CDR3 is 13 amino acids. The V gene's germline CDR1 is MNHNS and CDR2 SASEGT. With 3 bases removed from V and 6 bases from J, the gap between germline ends came to 11 bases. The CDR3 protein is CASSDRVSPEAFF. The CDR3 coding sequence is TGTGCCAGCAGTGACAGGGTTTCCCCTGAAGCTTTCTTT.

This clonotype has more than one count but fewer than ten. The V gene is TRBV3-1, the J gene TRBJ1-2; D perhaps matches TRBD1 (5 bases). Germline V gene lookup returns CDR1 LGHDT and CDR2 YNNKEL (reference sequence). Deletions cut 5 bases from V and 0 bases from J, with 13 bases between. The CDR3 extends over 15 amino acids. The CDR3 sequence: CASSSGLRANYGYTF. The CDR3, as DNA: TGTGCCAGCAGCTCAGGGTTACGGGCTAACTATGGCTACACCTTC.

This clonotype has ten or more counts. The CDR3 is CASSTSHPGNTEAFF. The CDR3 coding sequence is TGTGCCAGCAGTACCTCGCACCCCGGGAATACTGAAGCTTTCTTT. The chain couples TRBV2 to TRBJ1-1; D uncertain. The germline V gene encodes CDR1 SNHLY and CDR2 FYNNEI. Trimming removed 5 bases from V and 5 bases from J, with 18 bases in between. CDR3 length: 15 residues.

This clonotype was recorded many times. The rearrangement joins TRBV6-5 to TRBJ1-5; weak D call: TRBD1 (6 bases). In germline, CDR1 is MNHEY, CDR2 SVGAGI. This CDR3 is built from 14 residues. Trimming took off 6 bases at V and 2 bases at J, with 11 bases between the two ends. Here the CDR3 DNA reads TGTGCCAGCAGAGGACCAGGGGGCAATCAGCCCCAGCATTTT. Translating gives CASRGPGGNQPQHF.

This clonotype was counted ten times or more. The chain is built from TRBV11-1 and TRBJ2-2; D remains unclear. Germline values: CDR1 SGHAT, CDR2 FQDESV (reference sequence). V was cut by 2 bases and J by 6 bases, with 19 bases left in between. The CDR3 consists of 17 residues. CDR3 sequence: CASSLKPPPVGSGELFF. As DNA, the CDR3 is TGTGCCAGCAGCTTAAAGCCACCCCCCGTCGGGTCCGGGGAGCTGTTTTTT.